This T cell receptor (beta chain) was identified during a study of breast tumors, draining lymph nodes, adjacent tissues. To note about this clonotype: Its antigen is unknown.

TCRdb called the multiplex PCR reads again in MiXCR, with one record for every CDR3 protein. The sample carries approximately 210,000 distinct CDR3 sequences, less than 45% recorded once. Germline V gene lookup returns CDR1 SGHTA and CDR2 FQGNSA. CDR3 length: 14 residues. Trimming removed 6 bases from V and 10 bases from J; junction bases left unmatched: 8. The lymph nodes were axillary draining lymph nodes from breast cancer patients. Study-level points and caveats: Most tumor T cells seemingly derive from lymph node, then expand in tumor. Tumors had less TCR diversity than lymph nodes, more than nontumor tissue.

The sequence was collected from a female donor with breast cancer. Some clones in this sample may be carry-over from other donors' samples. The chain uses TRBV7-2 and TRBJ1-6, with 8 bases lining up with TRBD1. Source material: axillary lymph node tissue. CDR3 sequence (DNA): TGTGCCAGCAGTCAGGGACAGGCTAGGTCACCCCTCCACTTT. Amino acids: CASSQGQARSPLHF.